This T cell receptor beta chain stems from a study of OX40 agonist ivuxolimab in advanced cancers. About the study: Each dose-escalation patient presented with hepatocellular carcinoma, melanoma, renal cell or head and neck cancer. Study findings and constraints: Still undetermined is the antigen specificity of the expanded peripheral T cells. Partial responders treated at 0.1-3.0 mg/kg exhibited clonal expansion among the lowest measured.

Assay: immunoSEQ multiplex PCR; the TCRdb copy retains only in-frame clones and omits some. The sample has approximately 69,000 clones, more than 85% seen once. The V gene lost 4 bases and the J gene lost 4 bases, with 5 bases spanning the gap. Germline-derived CDR1 and CDR2 are SNHLY and FYNNEI. The CDR3 is 12 amino acids. To note about this clone: Its matching antigen is unknown.

The sample consisted of CD4+ or CD8+ T cells sorted from blood, taken in a trial of the OX40 agonist ivuxolimab. The TCR was taken from an adult with an advanced solid tumor such as melanoma, head and neck, liver or kidney cancer. The chain combines TRBV2 with TRBJ1-3, with no clear D. The DNA for the CDR3 is TGTGCCAGCAGTGTCATCGGAAACACCATATATTTT. The encoded protein is CASSVIGNTIYF.